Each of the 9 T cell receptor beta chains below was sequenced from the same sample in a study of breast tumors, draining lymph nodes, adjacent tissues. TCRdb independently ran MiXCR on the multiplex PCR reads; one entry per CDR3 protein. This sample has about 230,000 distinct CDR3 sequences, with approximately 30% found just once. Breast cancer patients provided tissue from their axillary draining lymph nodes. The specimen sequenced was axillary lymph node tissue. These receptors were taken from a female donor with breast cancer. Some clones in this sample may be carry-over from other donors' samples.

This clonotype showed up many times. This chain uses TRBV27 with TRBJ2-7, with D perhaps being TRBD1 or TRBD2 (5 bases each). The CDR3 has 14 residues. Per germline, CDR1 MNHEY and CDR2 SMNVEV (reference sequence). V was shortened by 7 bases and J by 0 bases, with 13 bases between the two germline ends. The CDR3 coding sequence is TGTGCCAGCAAACGGGCAGGGAGCTCCTACGAGCAGTACTTC. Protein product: CASKRAGSSYEQYF.

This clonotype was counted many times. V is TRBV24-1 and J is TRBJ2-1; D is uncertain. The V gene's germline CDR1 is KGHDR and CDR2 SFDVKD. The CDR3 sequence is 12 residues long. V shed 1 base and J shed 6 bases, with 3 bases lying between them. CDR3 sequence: CATSDFGNEQFF. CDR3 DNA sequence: TGTGCCACCAGTGATTTCGGCAATGAGCAGTTCTTC.

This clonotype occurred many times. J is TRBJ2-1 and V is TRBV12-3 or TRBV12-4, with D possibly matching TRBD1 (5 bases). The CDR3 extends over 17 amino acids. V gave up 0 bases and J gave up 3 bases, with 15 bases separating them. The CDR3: CASSLALWGTSYNEQFF. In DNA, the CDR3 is TGTGCCAGCAGTTTAGCCTTGTGGGGCACGAGCTACAATGAGCAGTTCTTC.

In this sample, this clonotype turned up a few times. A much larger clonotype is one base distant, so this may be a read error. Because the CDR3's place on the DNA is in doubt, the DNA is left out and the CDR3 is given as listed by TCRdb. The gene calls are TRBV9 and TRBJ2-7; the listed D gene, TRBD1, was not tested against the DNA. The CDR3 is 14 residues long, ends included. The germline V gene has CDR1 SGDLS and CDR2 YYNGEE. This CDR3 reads CASSVGQGIYEQSF.

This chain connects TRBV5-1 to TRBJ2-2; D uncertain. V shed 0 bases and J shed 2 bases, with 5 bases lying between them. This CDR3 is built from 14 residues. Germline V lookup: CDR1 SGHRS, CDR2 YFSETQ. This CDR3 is CASSLDSNTGELFF. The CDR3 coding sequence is TGCGCCAGCAGCTTGGACAGTAACACCGGGGAGCTGTTTTTT. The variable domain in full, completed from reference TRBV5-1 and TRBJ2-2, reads KAGVTQTPRYLIKTRGQQVTLSCSPISGHRSVSWYQQTPGQGLQFLFEYFSETQRNKGNFPGRFSGRQFSNSRSEMNVSTLELGDSALYLCASSLDSNTGELFFGEGSRLTVL.

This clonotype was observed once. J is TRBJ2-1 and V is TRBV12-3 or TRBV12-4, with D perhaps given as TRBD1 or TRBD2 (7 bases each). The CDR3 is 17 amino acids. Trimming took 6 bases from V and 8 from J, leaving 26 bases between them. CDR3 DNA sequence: TGTGCCAGCAGCCCCCAGGGGGGGCCCAACCTGGGTGATGAGCAGTTCTTC. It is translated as CASSPQGGPNLGDEQFF.

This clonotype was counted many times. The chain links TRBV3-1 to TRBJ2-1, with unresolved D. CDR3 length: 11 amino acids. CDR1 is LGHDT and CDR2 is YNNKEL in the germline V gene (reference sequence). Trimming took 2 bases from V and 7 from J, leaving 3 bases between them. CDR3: CASSQWNEQFF. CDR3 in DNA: TGTGCCAGCAGCCAATGGAATGAGCAGTTCTTC.

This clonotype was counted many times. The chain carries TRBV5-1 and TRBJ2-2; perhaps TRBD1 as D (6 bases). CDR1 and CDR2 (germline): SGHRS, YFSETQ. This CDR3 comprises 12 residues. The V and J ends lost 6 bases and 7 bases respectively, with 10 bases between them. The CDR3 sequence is CASKGTSGELFF. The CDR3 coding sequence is TGCGCCAGCAAAGGGACAAGCGGGGAGCTGTTTTTT.

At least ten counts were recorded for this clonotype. The DNA of the CDR3 is TGTGCCAGCAGTTTCCTCTACGAGCAGTACTTC. Translating gives CASSFLYEQYF. This chain connects TRBV6-2 or TRBV6-3 to TRBJ2-7; D is ambiguous. In germline, CDR1 is MNHEY, CDR2 SVGEGT. The CDR3 sequence is 11 residues long. Trimming cost V 4 bases and J 3 bases, with 4 bases left between them.